This T cell receptor beta chain stems from a study of blood T cell repertoires in COVID-19. Study details: The cDNA or gDNA used as material had been derived from T cells, B-cell-depleted T cells, or PBMCs.

Here immunoSEQ multiplex PCR was the method, and the copy in TCRdb shows in-frame clones only, minus some. The table shows about 180,000 clones, with approximately 86% occurring only once. The CDR3 is 16 amino acids. Germline V CDR1 and CDR2: SGHRS, YFSETQ. J was trimmed by 1 base and V by 3 bases; bases with no gene match: 2. This chain links TRBV5-1 with TRBJ2-3; 13 bases line up with TRBD2. The origin of this receptor is a man between 60 and 70 years old with COVID-19, enrolled during active disease. The sequencing input was peripheral blood. CDR3: CASSSGTSGGTDTQYF. The DNA for the CDR3 is TGCGCCAGCAGCTCCGGGACTAGCGGGGGCACAGATACGCAGTATTTT.